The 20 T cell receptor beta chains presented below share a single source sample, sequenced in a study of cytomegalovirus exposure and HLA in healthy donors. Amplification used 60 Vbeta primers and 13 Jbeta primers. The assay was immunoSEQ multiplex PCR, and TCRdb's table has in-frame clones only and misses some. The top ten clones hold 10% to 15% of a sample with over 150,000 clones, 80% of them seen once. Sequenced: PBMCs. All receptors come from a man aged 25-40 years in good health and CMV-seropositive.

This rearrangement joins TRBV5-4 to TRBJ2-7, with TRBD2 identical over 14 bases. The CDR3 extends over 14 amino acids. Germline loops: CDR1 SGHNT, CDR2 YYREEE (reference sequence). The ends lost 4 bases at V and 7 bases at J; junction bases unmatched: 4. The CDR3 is CASSPGLAGEEQYF. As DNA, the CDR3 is TGTGCCAGCAGCCCGGGACTAGCGGGAGAGGAGCAGTACTTC.

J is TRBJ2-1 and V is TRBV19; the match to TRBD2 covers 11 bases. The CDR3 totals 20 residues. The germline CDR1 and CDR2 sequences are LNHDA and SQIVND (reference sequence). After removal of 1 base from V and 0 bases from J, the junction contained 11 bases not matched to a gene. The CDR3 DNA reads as TGTGCCAGTAGTATAGTTTCACTAGCGGGAGTTGGGAGCTCCTACAATGAGCAGTTCTTC. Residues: CASSIVSLAGVGSSYNEQFF.

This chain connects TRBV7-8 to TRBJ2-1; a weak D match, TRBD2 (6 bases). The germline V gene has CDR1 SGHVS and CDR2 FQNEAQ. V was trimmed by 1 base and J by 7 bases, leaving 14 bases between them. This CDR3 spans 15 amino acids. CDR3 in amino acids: CASSLELAGLNEQFF. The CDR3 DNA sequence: TGTGCCAGCAGCTTAGAACTAGCAGGCTTAAATGAGCAGTTCTTC.

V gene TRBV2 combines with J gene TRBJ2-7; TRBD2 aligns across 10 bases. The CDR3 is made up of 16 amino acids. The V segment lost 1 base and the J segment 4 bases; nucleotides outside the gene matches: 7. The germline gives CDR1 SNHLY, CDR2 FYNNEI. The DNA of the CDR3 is TGTGCCAGCAGTGAAGGTCGGAGACTAGCGGGTTACGAGCAGTACTTC. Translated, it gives CASSEGRRLAGYEQYF.

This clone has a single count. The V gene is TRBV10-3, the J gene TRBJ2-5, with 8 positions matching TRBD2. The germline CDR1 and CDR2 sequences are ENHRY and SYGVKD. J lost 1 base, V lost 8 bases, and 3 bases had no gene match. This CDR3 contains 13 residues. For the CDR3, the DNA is TGTGCCATCGGGCGGGAGGTCCAAGAGACCCAGTACTTC. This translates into CAIGREVQETQYF.

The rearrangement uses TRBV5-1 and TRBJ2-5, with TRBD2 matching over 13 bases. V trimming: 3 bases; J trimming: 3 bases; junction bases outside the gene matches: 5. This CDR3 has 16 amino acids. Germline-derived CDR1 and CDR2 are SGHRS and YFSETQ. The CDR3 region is CASSWAGTSGEETQYF. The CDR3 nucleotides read TGCGCCAGCAGCTGGGCTGGGACTAGCGGGGAAGAGACCCAGTACTTC.

This chain's CDR3 is CATSRDLQSYEQYF. The CDR3 bases are TGTGCCACCAGCAGAGACCTACAGAGCTACGAGCAGTACTTC. The V and J genes are TRBV15 and TRBJ2-7; D uncertain. V was trimmed by 0 bases and J by 3 bases, leaving 9 bases between them. Germline lookup yields CDR1 LNHNV and CDR2 YYDKDF (reference sequence). The CDR3 contains 14 residues.

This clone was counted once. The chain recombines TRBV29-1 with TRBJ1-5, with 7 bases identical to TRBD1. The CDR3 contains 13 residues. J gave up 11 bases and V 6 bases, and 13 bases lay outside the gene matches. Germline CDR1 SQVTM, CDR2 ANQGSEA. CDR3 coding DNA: TGCAGCGTGGGCCGGGACAGCGTAGGGTCCCAGCATTTT. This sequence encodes CSVGRDSVGSQHF.

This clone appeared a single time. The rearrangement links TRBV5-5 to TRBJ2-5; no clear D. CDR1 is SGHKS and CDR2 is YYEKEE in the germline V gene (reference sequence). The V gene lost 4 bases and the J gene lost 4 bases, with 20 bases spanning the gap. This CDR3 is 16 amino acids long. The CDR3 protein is CASSHSRNTGLETQYF. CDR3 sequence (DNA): TGTGCCAGCAGCCATTCCCGTAACACGGGTTTAGAGACCCAGTACTTC.

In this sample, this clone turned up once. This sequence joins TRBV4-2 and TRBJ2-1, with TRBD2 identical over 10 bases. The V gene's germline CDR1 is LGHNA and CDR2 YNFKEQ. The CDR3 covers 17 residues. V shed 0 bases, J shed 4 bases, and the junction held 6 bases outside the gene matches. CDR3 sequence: CASSQDPDSGGYNEQFF. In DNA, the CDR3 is TGTGCCAGCAGCCAAGATCCGGATAGCGGGGGGTACAATGAGCAGTTCTTC.

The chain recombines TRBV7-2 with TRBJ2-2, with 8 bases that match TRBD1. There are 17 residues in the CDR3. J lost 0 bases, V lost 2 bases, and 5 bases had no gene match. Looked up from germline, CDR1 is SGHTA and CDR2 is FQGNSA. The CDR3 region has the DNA TGTGCCAGCAGCTTACTTCCGACAGGGGCGAACACCGGGGAGCTGTTTTTT. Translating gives CASSLLPTGANTGELFF.

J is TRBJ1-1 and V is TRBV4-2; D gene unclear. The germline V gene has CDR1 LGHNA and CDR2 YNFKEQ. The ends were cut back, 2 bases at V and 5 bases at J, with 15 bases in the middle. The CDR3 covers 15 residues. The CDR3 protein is CASSQQQESGTEAFF. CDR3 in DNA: TGTGCCAGCAGCCAACAACAAGAATCGGGGACTGAAGCTTTCTTT.

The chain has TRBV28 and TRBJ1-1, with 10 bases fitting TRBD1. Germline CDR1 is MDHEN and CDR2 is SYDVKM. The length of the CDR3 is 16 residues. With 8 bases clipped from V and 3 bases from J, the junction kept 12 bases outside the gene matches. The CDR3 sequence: CASPPSTGGEDTEAFF. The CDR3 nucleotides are TGTGCCAGCCCCCCCTCGACAGGGGGCGAAGACACTGAAGCTTTCTTT.

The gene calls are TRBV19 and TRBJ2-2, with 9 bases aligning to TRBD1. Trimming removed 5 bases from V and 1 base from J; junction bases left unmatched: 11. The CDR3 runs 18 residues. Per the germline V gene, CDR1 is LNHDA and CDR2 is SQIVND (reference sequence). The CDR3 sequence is CASSRIQPGQGNTGELFF. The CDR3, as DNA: TGTGCCAGTAGTCGCATCCAACCGGGACAGGGGAACACCGGGGAGCTGTTTTTT. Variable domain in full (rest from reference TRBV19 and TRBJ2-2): DGGITQSPKYLFRKEGQNVTLSCEQNLNHDAMYWYRQDPGQGLRLIYYSQIVNDFQKGDIAEGYSVSREKKESFPLTVTSAQKNPTAFYLCASSRIQPGQGNTGELFFGEGSRLTVL.

The CDR3 loop reads CASSNRVSGYTF. In DNA, the CDR3 is TGTGCCAGCAGCAACAGGGTCTCGGGCTACACCTTC. The V call is TRBV28, the J call TRBJ1-2, with TRBD1 as a possible D gene (6 bases). Trimming took 6 bases from V and 8 from J, leaving 13 bases between them. CDR1 is MDHEN and CDR2 is SYDVKM in the germline V gene. The CDR3 runs 12 residues.

In nucleotides, the CDR3 is TGTGCCAGCAGTGTTTCCTTGGCGGCAACCTACGAGCAGTACTTC. Translating it yields CASSVSLAATYEQYF. The V gene is TRBV2, the J gene TRBJ2-7; D ambiguous. Germline CDR1 SNHLY, CDR2 FYNNEI. The V and J ends lost 4 bases and 2 bases respectively, with 15 bases between them. The CDR3 has 15 amino acids.

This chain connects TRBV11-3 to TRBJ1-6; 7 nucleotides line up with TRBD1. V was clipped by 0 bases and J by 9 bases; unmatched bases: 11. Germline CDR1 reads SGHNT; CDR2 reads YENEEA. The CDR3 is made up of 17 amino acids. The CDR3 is CASSLDPRQGIGSPLHF. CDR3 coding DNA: TGTGCCAGCAGCTTAGATCCGAGACAGGGTATCGGTTCACCCCTCCACTTT.

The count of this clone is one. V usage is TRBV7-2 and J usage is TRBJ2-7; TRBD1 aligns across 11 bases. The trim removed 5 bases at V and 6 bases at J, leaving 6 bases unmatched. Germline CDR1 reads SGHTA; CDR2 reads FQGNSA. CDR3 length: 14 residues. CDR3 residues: CASSKWTGGGEQYF. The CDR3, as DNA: TGTGCCAGCAGCAAATGGACAGGGGGCGGCGAGCAGTACTTC.

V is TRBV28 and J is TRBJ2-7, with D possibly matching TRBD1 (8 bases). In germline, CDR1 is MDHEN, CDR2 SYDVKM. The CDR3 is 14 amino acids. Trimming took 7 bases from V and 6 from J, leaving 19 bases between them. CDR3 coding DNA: TGTGCCAGCAAAGGTGGGACAGGACTAGGCGAGCAGTACTTC. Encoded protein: CASKGGTGLGEQYF.

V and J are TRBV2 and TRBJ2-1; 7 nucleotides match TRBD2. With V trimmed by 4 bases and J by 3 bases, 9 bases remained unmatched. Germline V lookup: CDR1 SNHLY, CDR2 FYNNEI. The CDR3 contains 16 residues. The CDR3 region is CASSGGVASGYNEQFF. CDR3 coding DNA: TGTGCCAGCAGTGGGGGGGTCGCTAGCGGCTACAATGAGCAGTTCTTC.